This T cell receptor beta chain was documented in a study of CD8 T cells in ankylosing spondylitis. Overall study findings and caveats: For ankylosing spondylitis blood, a TCR beta motif of under 10 highly homologous variants appeared characteristic.

This clonotype was recorded a few times. Its antigen is not known. TCRdb passed the 5' RACE reads through MiXCR, listing each CDR3 protein once. This table holds about 750,000 distinct CDR3 sequences, roughly 19% found once. The CDR3 consists of 12 residues. Per the germline V gene, CDR1 is DFQATT and CDR2 is SNEGSKA (reference sequence). The V end was cut by 4 bases, the J end by 1 base, with 7 bases between. Material: blood, either unsorted or a sorted T cell fraction (not recorded which). This TCR was sampled from a male donor with ankylosing spondylitis. The chain employs TRBV20-1 and TRBJ1-1; D gene unclear. The CDR3 spells CSAIRKNTEAFF. DNA of the CDR3: TGCAGTGCTATTAGAAAGAACACTGAAGCTTTCTTT.